The rows below give T cell receptor beta chains drawn from one sample of a study of blood T cell repertoires in COVID-19. The protocol was immunoSEQ multiplex PCR, while the TCRdb copy is restricted to in-frame clones and leaves out a portion. This sample has about 110,000 clones; around three quarters occur once, and the top ten carry roughly 4.7%. Sequenced: peripheral blood. The receptors were sampled from a human donor in a cohort sampled during active or convalescent COVID-19. The CDR3 runs from the conserved cysteine through the conserved F or W. The D gene is left open where the match is weak. Size tells how often a clone was seen (once, few, many) or the class of an expanded clone, and some rows leave it out.

TRBJ2-7,-,TRBD2,TRBV19,CASSKRLAGTTYEQYF,TGTGCCAGTAGTAAACGACTAGCGGGAACAACCTACGAGCAGTACTTC
TRBJ1-4,-,-,TRBV3-1/TRBV3-2,CASRQKAQPTDVNEKLFF,TGTGCCAGCAGGCAAAAGGCCCAACCGACAGATGTTAATGAAAAACTGTTTTTT
TRBJ1-6,once,TRBD1,TRBV18,CASSPGTGSNSPLHF,TGTGCCAGCTCACCCGGGACAGGGAGTAATTCACCCCTCCACTTT
TRBJ2-3,-,-,TRBV7-9,CASSLGTGTDTQYF,TGTGCCAGCAGCTTAGGAACAGGCACAGATACGCAGTATTTT
TRBJ1-1,-,-,TRBV7-8,CASSSPKEAEAFF,TGTGCCAGCAGCTCCCCCAAGGAGGCTGAAGCTTTCTTT
TRBJ1-4,few,-,TRBV3-1/TRBV3-2,CASSNSNRVLGEKLFF,TGTGCCAGCAGCAACTCAAACAGGGTACTTGGGGAAAAACTGTTTTTT
TRBJ2-3,-,-,TRBV28,CASQTASTDTQYF,TGTGCCAGTCAGACAGCTAGCACAGATACGCAGTATTTT
TRBJ1-3,-,-,TRBV29-1,CSVSDRSSGNTIYF,TGCAGCGTATCCGACAGAAGCTCTGGAAACACCATATATTTT
TRBJ2-3,-,TRBD1,TRBV6-5,CATQQGQRRTDTQYF,TGTGCCACCCAGCAGGGACAGCGTCGCACAGATACGCAGTATTTT
TRBJ2-5,-,TRBD2,TRBV6-2/TRBV6-3,CASIPGTMGETQYF,TGTGCCAGCATCCCGGGGACTATGGGGGAGACCCAGTACTTC
TRBJ2-5,-,-,TRBV3-1/TRBV3-2,CASSQAGAHQETQYF,TGTGCCAGCAGCCAAGCAGGTGCCCATCAAGAGACCCAGTACTTC
TRBJ2-5,few,-,TRBV5-1,CASSPTQETQYF,TGCGCCAGCAGCCCGACACAAGAGACCCAGTACTTC
TRBJ1-5,once,TRBD1,TRBV28,CASSRDRFSNQPQHF,TGTGCCAGCTCCCGGGACAGGTTTTCCAATCAGCCCCAGCATTTT
TRBJ1-1,-,TRBD1,TRBV5-1,CASSPRTGVATEAFF,TGCGCCAGCAGCCCGAGAACAGGGGTGGCGACTGAAGCTTTCTTT
TRBJ2-7,-,TRBD2,TRBV19,CASSILIGRGEGEQYF,TGTGCCAGTAGTATCCTTATCGGGAGGGGCGAGGGGGAGCAGTACTTC
TRBJ1-2,once,-,TRBV9,CASSAQTLSYGYTF,TGTGCCAGCAGCGCCCAGACATTGAGCTATGGCTACACCTTC
TRBJ2-2,few,TRBD2,TRBV14,CASSQGHLAGVLASSTGELFF,TGTGCCAGCAGCCAAGGCCACTTAGCGGGAGTTCTGGCCTCGAGCACCGGGGAGCTGTTTTTT
TRBJ1-2,-,-,TRBV25-1,CASSPGVNYYGYTF,TGTGCCAGCAGCCCCGGGGTTAACTACTATGGCTACACCTTC
TRBJ1-3,-,-,TRBV19,CASASGAPGNTIYF,TGTGCCAGTGCCTCAGGGGCCCCTGGAAACACCATATATTTT
TRBJ1-4,-,-,TRBV18,CASSPPFTQINEKLFF,TGTGCCAGCTCACCACCGTTTACACAGATTAATGAAAAACTGTTTTTT
TRBJ2-3,-,TRBD1,TRBV7-9,CASSQQGTTDTQYF,TGTGCCAGCAGCCAACAGGGGACCACAGATACGCAGTATTTT
TRBJ1-1,few,-,TRBV5-6,CASSLGGYEAFF,TGTGCCAGCAGCTTGGGAGGATATGAAGCTTTCTTT
TRBJ1-5,-,-,TRBV19,CASSIPGRQPQHF,TGTGCCAGTAGTATACCCGGGAGGCAGCCCCAGCATTTT
TRBJ2-7,-,TRBD1,TRBV9,CASSLRTGTAYEQYF,TGTGCCAGCAGCTTAAGAACCGGGACAGCCTACGAGCAGTACTTC
TRBJ1-3,-,TRBD1,TRBV5-1,CASSSTGGSGNTIYF,TGCGCCAGCAGCTCCACAGGGGGATCCGGAAACACCATATATTTT
TRBJ2-1,-,TRBD2,TRBV19,CASSIDLRLAGVNEQFF,TGTGCCAGTAGTATAGATCTACGACTAGCGGGAGTCAATGAGCAGTTCTTC
TRBJ2-7,-,-,TRBV27,CASSLLGTSSYEQYF,TGTGCCAGCAGTTTATTGGGCACAAGCTCCTACGAGCAGTACTTC
TRBJ1-3,-,TRBD1,TRBV11-2,CASSLDRGHSGNTIYF,TGTGCCAGCAGTTTGGACAGGGGGCATTCTGGAAACACCATATATTTT
TRBJ1-6,-,TRBD1,TRBV25-1,CASSEGTAFLRSPLHF,TGTGCCAGCAGTGAAGGGACAGCATTCCTCCGGTCACCCCTCCACTTT
TRBJ1-1,-,TRBD1,TRBV7-2,CASSELTGGRTEAFF,TGTGCCAGCAGCGAATTAACAGGGGGACGTACTGAAGCTTTCTTT
TRBJ2-7,-,TRBD1,TRBV4-3,CASSQHATGNSYEQYF,TGCGCCAGCAGCCAACATGCGACAGGGAATTCCTACGAGCAGTACTTC
TRBJ1-2,once,TRBD1,TRBV2,CASRQGAAYGYTF,TGTGCCAGTAGACAGGGGGCGGCTTATGGCTACACCTTC
TRBJ1-4,-,-,TRBV28,CASKVRGRVEKLFF,TGTGCCAGCAAGGTCCGAGGGCGGGTTGAGAAACTGTTTTTT
TRBJ2-7,few,TRBD1,TRBV9,CASSAGDRLGEQYF,TGTGCCAGCAGCGCCGGGGACAGATTGGGCGAGCAGTACTTC
TRBJ2-7,-,-,TRBV5-4,CASSLEVQGWYEQYF,TGTGCCAGCAGCTTGGAGGTTCAGGGGTGGTACGAGCAGTACTTC
TRBJ1-5,-,-,TRBV28,CATKSNQPQHF,TGTGCTACAAAGAGCAATCAGCCCCAGCATTTT
TRBJ2-5,-,-,TRBV19,CASSMRVARFQETQYF,TGTGCCAGTAGTATGAGGGTGGCGCGATTTCAAGAGACCCAGTACTTC
TRBJ1-3,-,-,TRBV28,CASSLGGRTDTIYF,TGTGCCAGCAGTTTGGGGGGACGGACGGACACCATATATTTT
TRBJ2-5,once,TRBD1,TRBV27,CASRRRDRGLETQYF,TGTGCCAGCAGGCGCCGGGACAGGGGGCTCGAGACCCAGTACTTC
TRBJ2-7,many,-,TRBV5-6,CASSPVDGDYEQYF,TGTGCCAGCAGCCCGGTCGACGGGGACTACGAGCAGTACTTC
TRBJ2-7,-,-,TRBV6-6,CASSYGSIEGAYEQYF,TGTGCCAGCAGTTACGGAAGTATAGAGGGGGCCTACGAGCAGTACTTC
TRBJ2-7,-,TRBD2,TRBV28,CASSRTRMNEQYF,TGTGCCAGCAGTAGGACTAGGATGAACGAGCAGTACTTC
TRBJ1-1,-,TRBD1,TRBV5-1,CASRGQGLTLTEAFF,TGCGCCAGCAGGGGACAGGGTCTCACTCTCACTGAAGCTTTCTTT
TRBJ2-5,few,-,TRBV9,CASSPRDRQETQYF,TGTGCCAGCAGCCCGCGGGACAGACAAGAGACCCAGTACTTC
TRBJ2-7,few,TRBD2,TRBV3-1/TRBV3-2,CASSRTSGREEQYF,TGTGCCAGCAGCCGGACTAGCGGGAGGGAAGAGCAGTACTTC
TRBJ2-5,-,-,TRBV7-2,CASSLAGAGETQYF,TGTGCCAGCAGCTTAGCAGGAGCCGGGGAGACCCAGTACTTC
TRBJ2-1,-,-,TRBV6-5,CASNSRFTWEQFF,TGTGCCAGCAACTCTAGATTTACTTGGGAGCAGTTCTTC
TRBJ1-1,-,TRBD1,TRBV9,CASSSRQGNTEAFF,TGTGCCAGCAGCTCAAGACAGGGCAACACTGAAGCTTTCTTT
TRBJ2-1,-,TRBD1,TRBV5-8,CASSFYRDRAGRNEQFF,TGTGCCAGCAGCTTTTATCGGGACAGGGCTGGCCGCAATGAGCAGTTCTTC
TRBJ2-7,-,-,TRBV27,CASSFGSGYEQYF,TGTGCCAGCAGTTTCGGCAGCGGCTACGAGCAGTACTTC